This TCR beta chain was obtained from a study of T cell responses to AZD1222 COVID-19 vaccine. Notes on the study in general: Once two AZD1222 doses were given, Spike-specific TCR breadth and depth went up.

Only in-frame clones appear in the TCRdb table, and some are missing; sequencing was by immunoSEQ multiplex PCR. Among 100,000 to 110,000 clones listed, around 89% were seen once. Details on this clone: Its matching antigen is unknown.

The CDR3 is 15 amino acids. Germline V CDR1 and CDR2: SGHRS, YFSETQ. The J segment lost 2 bases and the V segment lost 3 bases, leaving 7 bases of the junction unmatched. This sequence originates from an adult in good health. The sequencing used peripheral blood, collected on day 0 of AZD1222 vaccination. This sequence joins TRBV5-1 and TRBJ2-5; 7 nucleotides agree with TRBD2. Written as DNA, the CDR3 is TGCGCCAGCAGCTCCGGGACTATCTTACAAGAGACCCAGTACTTC. Its translation is CASSSGTILQETQYF.